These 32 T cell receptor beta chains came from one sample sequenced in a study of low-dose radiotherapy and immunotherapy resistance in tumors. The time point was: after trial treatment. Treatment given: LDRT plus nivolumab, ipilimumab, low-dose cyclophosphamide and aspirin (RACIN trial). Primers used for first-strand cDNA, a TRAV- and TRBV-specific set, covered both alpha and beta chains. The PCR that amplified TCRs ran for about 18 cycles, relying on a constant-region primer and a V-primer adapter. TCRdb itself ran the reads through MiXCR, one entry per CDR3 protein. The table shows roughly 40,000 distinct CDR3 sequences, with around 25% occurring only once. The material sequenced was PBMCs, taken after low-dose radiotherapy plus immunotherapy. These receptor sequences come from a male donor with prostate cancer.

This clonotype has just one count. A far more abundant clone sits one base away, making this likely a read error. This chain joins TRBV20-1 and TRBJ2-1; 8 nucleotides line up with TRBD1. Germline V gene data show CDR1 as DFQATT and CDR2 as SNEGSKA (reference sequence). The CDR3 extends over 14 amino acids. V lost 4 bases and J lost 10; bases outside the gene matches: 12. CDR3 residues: CSANPGQAPYEQFF. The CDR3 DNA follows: TGCAGTGCTAACCCGGGACAGGCTCCCTACGAGCAGTTCTTC.

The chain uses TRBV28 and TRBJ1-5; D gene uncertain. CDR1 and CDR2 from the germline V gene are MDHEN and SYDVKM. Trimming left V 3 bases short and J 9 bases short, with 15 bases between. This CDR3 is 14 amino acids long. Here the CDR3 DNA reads TGTGCCAGCAGTTTGGGTACCCTTGTACGGCCCCAGCATTTT. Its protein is CASSLGTLVRPQHF.

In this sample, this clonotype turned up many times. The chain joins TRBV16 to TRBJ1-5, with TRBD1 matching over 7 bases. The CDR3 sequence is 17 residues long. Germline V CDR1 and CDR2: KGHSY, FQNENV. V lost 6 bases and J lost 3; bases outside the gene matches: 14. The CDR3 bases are TGTGCCAGCAGTGGAAGGACTAGGACAGGCATCAATCAGCCCCAGCATTTT. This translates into CASSGRTRTGINQPQHF.

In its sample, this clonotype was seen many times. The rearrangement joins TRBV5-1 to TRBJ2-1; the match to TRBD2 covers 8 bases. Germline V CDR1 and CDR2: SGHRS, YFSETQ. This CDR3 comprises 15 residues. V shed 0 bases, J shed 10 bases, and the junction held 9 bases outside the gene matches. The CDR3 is CASSLVAGGEGEQFF. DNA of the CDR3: TGCGCCAGCAGCTTGGTGGCGGGGGGTGAAGGCGAGCAGTTCTTC.

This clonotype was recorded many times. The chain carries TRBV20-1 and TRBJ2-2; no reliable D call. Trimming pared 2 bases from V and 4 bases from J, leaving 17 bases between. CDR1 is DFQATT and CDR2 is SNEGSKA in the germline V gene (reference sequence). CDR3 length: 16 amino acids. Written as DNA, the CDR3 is TGCAGTGCTAGACAACCGGGCCCCACGGCCACCGGGGAGCTGTTTTTT. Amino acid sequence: CSARQPGPTATGELFF.

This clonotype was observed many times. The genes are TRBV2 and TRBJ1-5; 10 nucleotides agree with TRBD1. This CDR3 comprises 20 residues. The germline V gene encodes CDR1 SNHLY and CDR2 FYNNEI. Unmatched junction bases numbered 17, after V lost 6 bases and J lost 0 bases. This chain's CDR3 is CASSRQGARISSYSNQPQHF. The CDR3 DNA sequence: TGTGCCAGCAGCCGACAGGGGGCGCGTATATCTTCATATAGCAATCAGCCCCAGCATTTT.

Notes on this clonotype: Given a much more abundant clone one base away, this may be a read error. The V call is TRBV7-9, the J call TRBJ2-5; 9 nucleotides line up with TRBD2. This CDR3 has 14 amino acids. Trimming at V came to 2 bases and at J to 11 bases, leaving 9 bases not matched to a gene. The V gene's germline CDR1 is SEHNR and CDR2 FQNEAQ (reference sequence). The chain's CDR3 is CASSLWGLASEQYF. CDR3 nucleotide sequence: TGTGCCAGCAGCTTATGGGGACTAGCATCGGAGCAGTACTTC.

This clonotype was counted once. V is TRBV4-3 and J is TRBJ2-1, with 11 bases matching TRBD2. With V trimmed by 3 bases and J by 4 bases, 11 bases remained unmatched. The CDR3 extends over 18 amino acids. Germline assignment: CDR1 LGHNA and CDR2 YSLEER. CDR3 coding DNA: TGCGCCAGCAGCCAGGATATAGCGGGAGGGCCTGGGTACAATGAGCAGTTCTTC. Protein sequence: CASSQDIAGGPGYNEQFF.

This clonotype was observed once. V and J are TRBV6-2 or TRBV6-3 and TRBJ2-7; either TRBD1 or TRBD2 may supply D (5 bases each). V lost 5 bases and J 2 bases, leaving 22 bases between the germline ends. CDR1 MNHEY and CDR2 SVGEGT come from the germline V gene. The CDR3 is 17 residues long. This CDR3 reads CASSEGLEGPETYEQYF. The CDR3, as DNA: TGTGCCAGCAGTGAAGGCCTAGAGGGACCAGAGACCTACGAGCAGTACTTC.

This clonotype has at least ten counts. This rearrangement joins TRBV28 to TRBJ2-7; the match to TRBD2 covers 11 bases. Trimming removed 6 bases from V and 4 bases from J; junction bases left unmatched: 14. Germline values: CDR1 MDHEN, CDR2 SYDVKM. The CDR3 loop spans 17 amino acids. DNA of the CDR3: TGTGCCAGCAGCTCCGGGACTAGCGGTGCGGTAGGGTACGAGCAGTACTTC. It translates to CASSSGTSGAVGYEQYF.

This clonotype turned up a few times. The CDR3 bases are TGTGCCTGGAGTGTAGGTAGGGGTCACAATGAGCAGTTCTTC. It yields the protein CAWSVGRGHNEQFF. V usage is TRBV30 and J usage is TRBJ2-1; maybe TRBD1 (5 bases). Trimming took off 0 bases at V and 5 bases at J, with 11 bases between the two ends. CDR3 size: 14 residues. Per germline, CDR1 GTSNPN and CDR2 SVGIG (reference sequence).

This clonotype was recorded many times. Written as DNA, the CDR3 is TGTGCCTGGAAGGCTGGCTACACCTTC. It specifies CAWKAGYTF. The rearrangement joins TRBV30 to TRBJ1-2, with D uncertain. With 4 bases removed from V and 7 bases from J, the gap between germline ends came to 4 bases. The CDR3 is 9 amino acids. Germline lookup yields CDR1 GTSNPN and CDR2 SVGIG (reference sequence).

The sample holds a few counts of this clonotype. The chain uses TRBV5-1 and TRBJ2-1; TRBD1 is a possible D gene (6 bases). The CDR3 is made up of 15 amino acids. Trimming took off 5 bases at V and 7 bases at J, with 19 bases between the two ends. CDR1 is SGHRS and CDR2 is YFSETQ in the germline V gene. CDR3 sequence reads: CASSGWDTGKNEQFF. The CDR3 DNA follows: TGCGCCAGCAGTGGGTGGGACACAGGGAAAAATGAGCAGTTCTTC.

In DNA, the CDR3 is TGTGCCAGCAGCTCCCCCTACCAACGGGAGTTGGGGGAAAAACTGTTTTTT. It is translated as CASSSPYQRELGEKLFF. The rearrangement uses TRBV11-2 and TRBJ1-4; D is unresolved. This CDR3 has 17 residues. Trimming left V 4 bases short and J 8 bases short, with 23 bases between. Germline loops: CDR1 SGHAT, CDR2 FQNNGV.

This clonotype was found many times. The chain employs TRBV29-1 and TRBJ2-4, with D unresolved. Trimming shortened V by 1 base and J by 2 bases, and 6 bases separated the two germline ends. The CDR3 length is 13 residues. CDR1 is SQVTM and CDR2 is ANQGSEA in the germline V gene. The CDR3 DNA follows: TGCAGCGTTGAAGTGGGTTCCAAAAACATTCAGTACTTC. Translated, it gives CSVEVGSKNIQYF.

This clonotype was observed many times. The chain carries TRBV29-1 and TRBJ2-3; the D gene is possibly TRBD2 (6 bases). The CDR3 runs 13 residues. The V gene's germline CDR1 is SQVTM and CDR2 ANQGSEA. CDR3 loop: CSFRDSGTDTQYF. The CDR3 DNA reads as TGCAGTTTCCGGGACTCCGGCACAGATACGCAGTATTTT.

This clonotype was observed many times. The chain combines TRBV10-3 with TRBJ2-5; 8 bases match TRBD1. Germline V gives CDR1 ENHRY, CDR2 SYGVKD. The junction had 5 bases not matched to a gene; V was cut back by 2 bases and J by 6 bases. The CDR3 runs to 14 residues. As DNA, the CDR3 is TGTGCCATCAGTGAGGGTACAGGGGGTCAGACCCAGTACTTC. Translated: CAISEGTGGQTQYF.

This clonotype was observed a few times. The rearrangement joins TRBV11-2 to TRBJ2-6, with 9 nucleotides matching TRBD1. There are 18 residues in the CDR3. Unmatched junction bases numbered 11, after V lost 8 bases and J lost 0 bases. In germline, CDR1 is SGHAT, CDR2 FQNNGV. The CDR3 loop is CASVRTDRGSSGANVLTF. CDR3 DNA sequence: TGTGCCAGCGTAAGAACGGACAGGGGTTCCTCTGGGGCCAACGTCCTGACTTTC.

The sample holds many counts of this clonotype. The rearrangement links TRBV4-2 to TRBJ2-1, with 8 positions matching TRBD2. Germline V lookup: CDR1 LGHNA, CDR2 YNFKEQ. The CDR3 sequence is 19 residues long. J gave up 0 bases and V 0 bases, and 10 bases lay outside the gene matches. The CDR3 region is CASSQELAAAQYSYNEQFF. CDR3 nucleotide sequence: TGTGCCAGCAGCCAAGAACTAGCGGCGGCTCAATACTCCTACAATGAGCAGTTCTTC.

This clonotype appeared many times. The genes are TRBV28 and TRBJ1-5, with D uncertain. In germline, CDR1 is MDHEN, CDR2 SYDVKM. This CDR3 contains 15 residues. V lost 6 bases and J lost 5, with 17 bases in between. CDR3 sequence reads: CASSRLMRADQPQHF. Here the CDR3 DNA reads TGTGCCAGCAGCCGCCTTATGCGGGCCGATCAGCCCCAGCATTTT.

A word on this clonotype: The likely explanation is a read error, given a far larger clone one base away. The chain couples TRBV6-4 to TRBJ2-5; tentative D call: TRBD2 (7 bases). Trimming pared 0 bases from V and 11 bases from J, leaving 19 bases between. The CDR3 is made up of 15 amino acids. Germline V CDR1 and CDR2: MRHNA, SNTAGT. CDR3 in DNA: TGTGCCAGCAGTGACTCAGGGGGGGCCTACAATGAGCAGTACTTC. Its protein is CASSDSGGAYNEQYF.

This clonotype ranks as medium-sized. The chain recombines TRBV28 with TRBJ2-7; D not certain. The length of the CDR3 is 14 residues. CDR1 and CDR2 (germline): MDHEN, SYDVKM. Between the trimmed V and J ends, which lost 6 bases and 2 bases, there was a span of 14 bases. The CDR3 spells CASSPRKTTYEQYF. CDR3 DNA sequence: TGTGCCAGCAGCCCGCGGAAGACCACCTACGAGCAGTACTTC.

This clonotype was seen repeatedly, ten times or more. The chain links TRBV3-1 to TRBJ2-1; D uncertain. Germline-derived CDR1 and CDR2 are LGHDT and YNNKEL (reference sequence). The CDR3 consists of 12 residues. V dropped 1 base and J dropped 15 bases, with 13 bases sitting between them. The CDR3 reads CASSQVRALRFF. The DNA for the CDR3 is TGTGCCAGCAGCCAAGTTCGGGCTCTTAGGTTCTTC.

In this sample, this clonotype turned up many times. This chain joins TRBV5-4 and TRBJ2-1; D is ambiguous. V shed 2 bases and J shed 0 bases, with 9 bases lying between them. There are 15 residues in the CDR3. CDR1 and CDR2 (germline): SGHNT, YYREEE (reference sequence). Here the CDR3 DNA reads TGTGCCAGCAGCTTCGATCGACCCTCCTACAATGAGCAGTTCTTC. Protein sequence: CASSFDRPSYNEQFF.

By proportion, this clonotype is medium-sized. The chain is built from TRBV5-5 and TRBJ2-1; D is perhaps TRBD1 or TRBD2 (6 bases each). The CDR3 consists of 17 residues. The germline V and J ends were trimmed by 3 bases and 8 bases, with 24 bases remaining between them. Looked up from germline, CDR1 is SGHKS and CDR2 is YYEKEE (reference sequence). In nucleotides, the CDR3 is TGTGCCAGCAGCTCGGGGGCACTAGCCGGCAGGGAAGATGAGCAGTTCTTC. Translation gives CASSSGALAGREDEQFF.

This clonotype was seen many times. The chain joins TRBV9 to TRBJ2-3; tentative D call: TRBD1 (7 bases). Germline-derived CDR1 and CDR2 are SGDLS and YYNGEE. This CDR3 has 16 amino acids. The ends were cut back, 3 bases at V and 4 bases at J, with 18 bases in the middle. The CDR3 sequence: CASSAAGQSAADTQYF. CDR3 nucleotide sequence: TGTGCCAGCAGCGCCGCGGGACAGTCAGCTGCAGATACGCAGTATTTT.

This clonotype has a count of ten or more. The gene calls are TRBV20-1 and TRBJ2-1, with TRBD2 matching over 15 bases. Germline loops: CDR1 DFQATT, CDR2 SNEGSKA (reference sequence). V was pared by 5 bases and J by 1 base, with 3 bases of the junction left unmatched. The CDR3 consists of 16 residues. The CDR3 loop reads CSAGGTSGRSYNEQFF. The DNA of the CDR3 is TGCAGTGCTGGTGGGACTAGCGGGAGGTCCTACAATGAGCAGTTCTTC.

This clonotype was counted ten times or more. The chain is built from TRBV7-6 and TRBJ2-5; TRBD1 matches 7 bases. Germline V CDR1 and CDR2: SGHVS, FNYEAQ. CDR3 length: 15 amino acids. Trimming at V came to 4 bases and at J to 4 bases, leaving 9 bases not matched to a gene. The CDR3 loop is CASSSLLGQPETQYF. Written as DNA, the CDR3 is TGTGCCAGCAGCTCGCTCCTGGGACAGCCAGAGACCCAGTACTTC.

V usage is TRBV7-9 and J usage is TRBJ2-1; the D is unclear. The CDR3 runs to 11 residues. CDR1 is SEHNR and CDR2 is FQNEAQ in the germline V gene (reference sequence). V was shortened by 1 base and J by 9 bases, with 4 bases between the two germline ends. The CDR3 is CASSLVTEQFF. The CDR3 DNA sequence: TGTGCCAGCAGCTTAGTTACTGAGCAGTTCTTC.

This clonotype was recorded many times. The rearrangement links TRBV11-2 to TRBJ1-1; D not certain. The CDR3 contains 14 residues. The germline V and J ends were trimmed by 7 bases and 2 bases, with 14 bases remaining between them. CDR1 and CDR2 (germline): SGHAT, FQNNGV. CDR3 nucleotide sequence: TGTGCCAGCAACCGGGTTGGCACCAACACTGAAGCTTTCTTT. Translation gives CASNRVGTNTEAFF. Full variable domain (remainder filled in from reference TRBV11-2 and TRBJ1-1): EAGVAQSPRYKIIEKRQSVAFWCNPISGHATLYWYQQILGQGPKLLIQFQNNGVVDDSQLPKDRFSAERLKGVDSTLKIQPAKLEDSAVYLCASNRVGTNTEAFFGQGTRLTVV.

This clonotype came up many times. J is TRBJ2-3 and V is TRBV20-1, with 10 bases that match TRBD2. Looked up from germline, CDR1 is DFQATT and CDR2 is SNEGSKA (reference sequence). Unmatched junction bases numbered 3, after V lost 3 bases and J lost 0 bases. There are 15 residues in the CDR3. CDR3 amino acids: CSASASGGSTDTQYF. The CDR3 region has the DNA TGCAGTGCTAGTGCTAGCGGGGGCAGCACAGATACGCAGTATTTT.

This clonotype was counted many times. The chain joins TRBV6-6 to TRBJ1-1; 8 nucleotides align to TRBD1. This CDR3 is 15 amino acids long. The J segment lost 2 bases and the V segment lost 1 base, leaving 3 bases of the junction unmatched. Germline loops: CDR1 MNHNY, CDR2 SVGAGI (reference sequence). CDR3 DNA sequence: TGTGCCAGCAGTTACTGGACAGGGATAAACACTGAAGCTTTCTTT. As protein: CASSYWTGINTEAFF.